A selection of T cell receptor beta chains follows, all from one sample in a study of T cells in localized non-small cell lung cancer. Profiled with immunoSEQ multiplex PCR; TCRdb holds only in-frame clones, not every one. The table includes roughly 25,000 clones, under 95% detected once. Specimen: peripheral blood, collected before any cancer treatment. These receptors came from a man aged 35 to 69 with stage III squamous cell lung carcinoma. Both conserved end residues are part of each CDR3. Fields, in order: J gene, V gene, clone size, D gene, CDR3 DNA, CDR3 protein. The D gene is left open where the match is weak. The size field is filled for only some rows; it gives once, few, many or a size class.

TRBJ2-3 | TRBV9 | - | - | TGTGCCAGCAGCGTTCATTTGGCAGATACGCAGTATTTT | CASSVHLADTQYF
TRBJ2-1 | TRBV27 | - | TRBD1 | TGTGCCAGCAGTTTAGTAGCGGTCAGGGGGCACCACAATGAGCAGTTCTTC | CASSLVAVRGHHNEQFF
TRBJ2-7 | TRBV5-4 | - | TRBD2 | TGTGCCAGCAGCTCATTAGCGGGAGGAGAGCAGTACTTC | CASSSLAGGEQYF
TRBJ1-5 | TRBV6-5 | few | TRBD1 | TGTGCCAGCAGTTTACAACAGGGGCAGCCCCAGCATTTT | CASSLQQGQPQHF
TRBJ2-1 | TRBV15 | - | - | TGTGCCACCAGCAGGGCCCCGGATATATCCTACAATGAGCAGTTCTTC | CATSRAPDISYNEQFF
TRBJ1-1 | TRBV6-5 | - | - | TGTGCCAGCAGCCCCGGGACACTTGCTCACACTGAAGCTTTCTTT | CASSPGTLAHTEAFF
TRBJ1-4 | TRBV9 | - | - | TGTGCCAGCAGCGCTAACACCGCAACTAATGAAAAACTGTTTTTT | CASSANTATNEKLFF
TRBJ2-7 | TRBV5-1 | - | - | TGCGCCAGCAGCCTAGGGGGGGAGCAGTACTTC | CASSLGGEQYF
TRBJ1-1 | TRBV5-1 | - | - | TGCGCCAGCAGCCCGACACAGGGCAACACTGAAGCTTTCTTT | CASSPTQGNTEAFF
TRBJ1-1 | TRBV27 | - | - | TGTGCCAGCAGTTTATCACGGAACACTGAAGCTTTCTTT | CASSLSRNTEAFF
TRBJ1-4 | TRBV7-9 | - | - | TGTGCCAGCAGCTGGGGGGAACTGATTAATGAAAAACTGTTTTTT | CASSWGELINEKLFF
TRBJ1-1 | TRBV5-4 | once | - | TGTGCCAGCAGCTTGCAGACAATGAACACTAAAGCTTTCTTT | CASSLQTMNTKAFF
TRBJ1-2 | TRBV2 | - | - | TGTGCCAGCTCCCCCGCGGGGGCTAACTATGGCTACACCTTC | CASSPAGANYGYTF
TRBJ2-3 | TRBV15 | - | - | TGTGCCACCAGCAGAGATAGCGCTGTAGGGGCAGATACGCAGTATTTT | CATSRDSAVGADTQYF
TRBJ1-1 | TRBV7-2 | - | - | TGTGCCAGCAGCTTAGGGGAGACCACTGAAGCTTTCTTT | CASSLGETTEAFF
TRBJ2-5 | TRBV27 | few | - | TGTGCCAGCAGTCCACAAGAGACCCAGTACTTC | CASSPQETQYF
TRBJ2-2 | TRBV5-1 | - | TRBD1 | TGCGCCAGCAGCGGGACAGCCGACACCGGGGAGCTGTTTTTT | CASSGTADTGELFF
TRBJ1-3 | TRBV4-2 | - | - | TGTGCCAGCAGCCAAGAGGCGGGGACTGGTCTTGGAAACACCATATATTTT | CASSQEAGTGLGNTIYF
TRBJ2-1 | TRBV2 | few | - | TGTGCCAGCAGTCGAGATGACTATGAGCAGTTCTTC | CASSRDDYEQFF
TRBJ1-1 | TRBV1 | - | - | TGCACCAGCAGCCAGGACCCAAGGAGGCAGGGCTTAACTGAAGCTTTCTTT | CTSSQDPRRQGLTEAFF